The 24 T cell receptor beta chains reported below all come from one sample, sequenced in a study of T cells after yellow fever vaccination. TCRdb ran MiXCR on the 5' RACE reads and lists one entry per CDR3 protein. The data contain around 140,000 distinct CDR3 sequences, roughly 6.7% of them seen just once; the ten biggest clones take up over 0.55%. Material: CD4+ T cells sorted from PBMCs, obtained 10 days after the yellow fever booster vaccination. These receptors all stem from a man aged 30-40 years who received the YFV17D yellow fever vaccine.

This clonotype appeared many times. The CDR3 DNA sequence: TGTGCCAGCTACCAACGGACTAGCGGGTCCTACGAGCAGTACTTC. Its translation: CASYQRTSGSYEQYF. The J gene is TRBJ2-7, the V gene TRBV28; 11 nucleotides line up with TRBD2. CDR1 and CDR2 from the germline V gene are MDHEN and SYDVKM. The CDR3 contains 15 residues. V lost 8 bases and J lost 1; bases outside the gene matches: 7.

This clonotype was observed many times. This chain connects TRBV20-1 to TRBJ2-3, with D maybe TRBD1 (5 bases). Between the trimmed V and J ends, which lost 6 bases and 3 bases, there was a span of 13 bases. CDR1 is DFQATT and CDR2 is SNEGSKA in the germline V gene (reference sequence). CDR3 length equals 13 residues. CDR3 protein: CSASGQGTDTQYF. CDR3 coding DNA: TGCAGTGCCTCCGGCCAGGGAACAGATACGCAGTATTTT.

At least ten counts were recorded for this clonotype. V usage is TRBV11-2 and J usage is TRBJ2-2; weak D call: TRBD1 (5 bases). Germline loops: CDR1 SGHAT, CDR2 FQNNGV. This CDR3 has 14 amino acids. V shed 6 bases and J shed 2 bases, with 10 bases lying between them. CDR3 DNA sequence: TGTGCCAGCAGGAAACAGGTTAACACCGGGGAGCTGTTTTTT. This encodes CASRKQVNTGELFF. The entire variable domain, with the rest obtained from reference TRBV11-2 and TRBJ2-2, is as follows: EAGVAQSPRYKIIEKRQSVAFWCNPISGHATLYWYQQILGQGPKLLIQFQNNGVVDDSQLPKDRFSAERLKGVDSTLKIQPAKLEDSAVYLCASRKQVNTGELFFGEGSRLTVL.

This clonotype came up a few times. The chain carries TRBV2 and TRBJ2-1; D gene unclear. The V gene lost 0 bases and the J gene lost 9 bases, with 18 bases spanning the gap. The CDR3 loop spans 16 amino acids. The V gene's germline CDR1 is SNHLY and CDR2 FYNNEI. The CDR3 is CASSEALGRGGSEQFF. CDR3 nucleotides: TGTGCCAGCAGTGAAGCGCTAGGTCGCGGTGGTAGTGAGCAGTTCTTC.

There are many counts of this clonotype. The V gene is TRBV10-3, the J gene TRBJ2-3, with 8 bases lining up with TRBD2. V lost 7 bases to trimming and J lost 2 bases; unmatched junction nucleotides: 8. The CDR3 loop spans 15 amino acids. From germline, CDR1 is ENHRY and CDR2 SYGVKD. This chain's CDR3 is CAITGGGRATDTQYF. CDR3 DNA sequence: TGTGCCATCACGGGAGGGGGGAGGGCCACAGATACGCAGTATTTT.

This clonotype was observed a few times. The gene calls are TRBV7-6 and TRBJ1-4, with D possibly matching TRBD1 (5 bases). V shed 5 bases and J shed 7 bases, with 14 bases lying between them. The CDR3 spans 14 residues. The germline gives CDR1 SGHVS, CDR2 FNYEAQ. Here the CDR3 reads CASSPSGGSEKLFF. In nucleotides, the CDR3 is TGTGCCAGCAGCCCGAGTGGGGGATCTGAAAAACTGTTTTTT.

The chain uses TRBV20-1 and TRBJ2-1, with 7 bases that match TRBD2. Germline CDR1 DFQATT, CDR2 SNEGSKA (reference sequence). The V gene end was trimmed by 2 bases and the J gene end by 2 bases; junction bases not matched to a gene: 9. This CDR3 region has 16 residues. The CDR3 spells CSARRGSGMTYNEQFF. DNA of the CDR3: TGCAGTGCTAGACGCGGGAGTGGGATGACCTACAATGAGCAGTTCTTC.

This clonotype showed up many times. The V and J genes are TRBV6-5 and TRBJ1-1, with D possibly matching TRBD1 (6 bases). V was pared by 7 bases and J by 5 bases, with 26 bases between. Germline V gene lookup returns CDR1 MNHEY and CDR2 SVGAGI. This CDR3 has 17 amino acids. The CDR3 sequence is CASKRRDTLTSGTEAFF. CDR3 DNA sequence: TGTGCCAGCAAGAGACGGGACACCCTTACCTCGGGGACTGAAGCTTTCTTT.

This clonotype was found many times. The chain carries TRBV5-1 and TRBJ2-7; D is ambiguous. The CDR3 is 13 amino acids. Trimming took off 3 bases at V and 3 bases at J, with 10 bases between the two ends. Germline CDR1 SGHRS, CDR2 YFSETQ. The CDR3 sequence: CASSSDGIYEQYF. As DNA, the CDR3 is TGCGCCAGCAGCTCGGACGGAATCTACGAGCAGTACTTC.

The table lists this clonotype with many counts. The chain is built from TRBV20-1 and TRBJ2-5; D possibly corresponds to TRBD2 (6 bases). CDR1 is DFQATT, CDR2 SNEGSKA, per germline (reference sequence). Deletions cut 1 base from V and 1 base from J, with 13 bases between. CDR3 length equals 15 residues. DNA for the CDR3: TGCAGTGCTAGAGTGGGAGGAATCATCCAAGAGACCCAGTACTTC. Amino acids: CSARVGGIIQETQYF.

This chain links TRBV20-1 with TRBJ2-5, with D possibly matching TRBD2 (7 bases). Germline V gene sequence: CDR1 DFQATT, CDR2 SNEGSKA (reference sequence). The CDR3 has 15 residues. The V and J ends lost 0 bases and 9 bases respectively, with 20 bases between them. CDR3 in amino acids: CSARDPNTGREAQYF. For the CDR3, the DNA is TGCAGTGCTAGAGATCCGAACACAGGGAGGGAGGCCCAGTACTTC.

This clonotype was counted ten times or more. The rearrangement links TRBV7-2 to TRBJ2-1; D is perhaps TRBD1 (5 bases). The CDR3 has 15 residues. Trimming left V 1 base short and J 5 bases short, with 12 bases between. Germline values: CDR1 SGHTA, CDR2 FQGNSA. CDR3 sequence reads: CASSLGAGIHNEQFF. CDR3 bases: TGTGCCAGCAGCTTAGGTGCAGGGATACACAATGAGCAGTTCTTC.

This clonotype was detected ten times or more. The chain combines TRBV20-1 with TRBJ1-5; tentatively, D is TRBD1 (5 bases). Trimming removed 5 bases at V and 4 bases at J, with 12 bases between. This CDR3 contains 13 residues. The germline gives CDR1 DFQATT, CDR2 SNEGSKA (reference sequence). The CDR3 spells CSAEGLTNQPQHF. CDR3 DNA: TGCAGTGCTGAGGGACTCACAAATCAGCCCCAGCATTTT.

This clonotype was counted only a few times. The rearrangement links TRBV12-3 or TRBV12-4 to TRBJ2-7; TRBD1 matches at 9 bases. CDR3 length equals 15 residues. Trimming took 6 bases from V and 4 from J; bases not matched to a gene: 10. CDR3 sequence reads: CASRHTGGGGYEQYF. In DNA, the CDR3 is TGTGCCAGCAGACATACAGGGGGCGGTGGGTACGAGCAGTACTTC.

This clonotype was counted many times. The chain recombines TRBV6-1 with TRBJ2-3; the D gene is possibly TRBD2 (7 bases). The V and J ends lost 6 bases and 11 bases respectively, with 18 bases between them. CDR1 is MNHNS, CDR2 SASEGT, per germline. The CDR3 is made up of 13 amino acids. CDR3 in amino acids: CASSSDRGGKQYF. CDR3 in DNA: TGTGCCAGCAGCTCCGATAGGGGGGGTAAGCAGTATTTT.

This clonotype has at least ten counts. The V gene is TRBV19, the J gene TRBJ1-2; possibly TRBD1 for D (6 bases). V was trimmed by 3 bases and J by 7 bases, leaving 15 bases between them. Germline V CDR1 and CDR2: LNHDA, SQIVND (reference sequence). The CDR3 loop spans 14 amino acids. Here the CDR3 DNA reads TGTGCCAGTAGTATCACAGGGCCTGTCGGTGGCTACACCTTC. Its protein is CASSITGPVGGYTF.

This clonotype was observed many times. The chain joins TRBV20-1 to TRBJ2-3; 9 nucleotides match TRBD2. From germline, CDR1 is DFQATT and CDR2 SNEGSKA (reference sequence). The V and J ends lost 3 bases and 11 bases, in that order; junction bases with no gene match: 9. This CDR3 comprises 13 residues. The DNA of the CDR3 is TGCAGTGCTAGGAAGGTAGCGGGAGTTGAGCAGTATTTT. Protein: CSARKVAGVEQYF.

In the case of this clonotype: A read error is possible here, since a much larger clone lies one base away. The chain has TRBV20-1 and TRBJ2-3; 9 bases are shared with TRBD1. The CDR3 loop spans 18 amino acids. Germline loops: CDR1 DFQATT, CDR2 SNEGSKA (reference sequence). V lost 5 bases and J lost 0; bases outside the gene matches: 15. The CDR3 region has the DNA TGCAGTGCTGGACCAGGTCCGGGACAGGGAACTAGCACAGATACGCAGTATTTT. Its translation: CSAGPGPGQGTSTDTQYF.

Many counts were recorded for this clonotype. This chain connects TRBV20-1 to TRBJ1-2; D is ambiguous. V shed 0 bases and J shed 7 bases, with 15 bases lying between them. CDR1 DFQATT and CDR2 SNEGSKA come from the germline V gene (reference sequence). This CDR3 has 14 residues. The CDR3 DNA follows: TGCAGTGCTAGAGAGCCGCAAACGGTAACTGGCTACACCTTC. Amino acid sequence: CSAREPQTVTGYTF.

This clonotype was picked up many times. The rearrangement uses TRBV7-9 and TRBJ2-1; D unresolved. CDR1 and CDR2 from the germline V gene are SEHNR and FQNEAQ (reference sequence). CDR3 size: 11 residues. V lost 3 bases and J 9 bases, leaving 6 bases between the germline ends. The CDR3 coding sequence is TGTGCCAGCAGCTTTTCGGGTGAGCAGTTCTTC. Encoded protein: CASSFSGEQFF.

This clonotype was picked up a small number of times. The chain recombines TRBV10-2 with TRBJ2-5, with 7 bases matching TRBD2. CDR3 length: 15 residues. Trimming took 4 bases from V and 1 from J; bases not matched to a gene: 6. Per germline, CDR1 WSHSY and CDR2 SAAADI. CDR3 residues: CASSASGLPQETQYF. The DNA for the CDR3 is TGCGCCAGCAGTGCTAGCGGTCTACCCCAAGAGACCCAGTACTTC.

This clonotype was seen repeatedly, ten times or more. The chain recombines TRBV12-3 or TRBV12-4 with TRBJ2-3; D is possibly TRBD2 (5 bases). Between the trimmed V and J ends, which lost 8 bases and 1 base, there was a span of 13 bases. This CDR3 comprises 14 residues. The CDR3 coding sequence is TGTGCCAGCGGAATCAGCGGACGCACAGATACGCAGTATTTT. Its protein product is CASGISGRTDTQYF.

This clonotype was picked up a small number of times. The V call is TRBV5-1, the J call TRBJ2-6, with D possibly TRBD2 on 5 matching bases. Deletions cut 5 bases from V and 4 bases from J, with 13 bases between. Per the germline V gene, CDR1 is SGHRS and CDR2 is YFSETQ. The CDR3 runs 15 residues. The CDR3 protein is CASREEGPGANVLTF. As DNA, the CDR3 is TGCGCCAGCAGGGAGGAAGGTCCCGGGGCCAACGTCCTGACTTTC.

The V call is TRBV27, the J call TRBJ2-7; 9 nucleotides align to TRBD2. Germline V gene sequence: CDR1 MNHEY, CDR2 SMNVEV (reference sequence). V shed 4 bases, J shed 5 bases, and the junction held 6 bases outside the gene matches. The CDR3 has 14 residues. The CDR3 region has the DNA TGTGCCAGCAGTTCCCCGGGACTAGCAGACGAGCAGTACTTC. It translates to CASSSPGLADEQYF.